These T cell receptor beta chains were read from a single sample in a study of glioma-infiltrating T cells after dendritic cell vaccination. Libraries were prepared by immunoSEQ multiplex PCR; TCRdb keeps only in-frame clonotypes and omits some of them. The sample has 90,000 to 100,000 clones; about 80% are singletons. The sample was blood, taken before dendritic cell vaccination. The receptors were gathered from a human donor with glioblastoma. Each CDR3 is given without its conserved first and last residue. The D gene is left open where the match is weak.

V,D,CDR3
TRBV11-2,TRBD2,ASSSYSGGVQETQY
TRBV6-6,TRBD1,ASSTGDQSEKLF
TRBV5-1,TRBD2,ASSLTAGGTDTQY
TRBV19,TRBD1,ASSKDRGLGYT
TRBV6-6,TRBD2,AIEGLAGRNEQF
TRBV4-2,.,ASSLGDNEQF
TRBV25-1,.,ASSWGRPGDYGYT
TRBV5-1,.,ASSFLASRSSYEQY
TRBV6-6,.,ASGQQETQY
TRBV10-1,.,ASDAGKLVNTEAF
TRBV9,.,ASSVAFRGEAF
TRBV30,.,AWSPLRVGNTEAF
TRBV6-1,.,ASRAPGDNQPQH
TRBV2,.,ASRVDWVNTEAF
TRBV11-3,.,ASSFFQDTEAF
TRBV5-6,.,ASSLFYRPLGKANEKLF
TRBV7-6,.,ASSLAPGLMADTQY
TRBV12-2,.,ASPRNFQY
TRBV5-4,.,ASSLGLRGAGANVLT
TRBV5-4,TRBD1,ASSPGQALLYGYT
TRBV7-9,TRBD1,ASSGGQGSYGYT
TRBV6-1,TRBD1,ASRATGLGQPQH
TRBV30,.,ASGVGSDTQY
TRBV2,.,ASRQLTSSGNTIY
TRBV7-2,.,ASSFYRDDYGYT
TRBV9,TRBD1,ASSATGGRNTEAF
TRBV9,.,ASSADWNGNTIY
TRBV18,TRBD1,ASSPPNHRGENEKLF